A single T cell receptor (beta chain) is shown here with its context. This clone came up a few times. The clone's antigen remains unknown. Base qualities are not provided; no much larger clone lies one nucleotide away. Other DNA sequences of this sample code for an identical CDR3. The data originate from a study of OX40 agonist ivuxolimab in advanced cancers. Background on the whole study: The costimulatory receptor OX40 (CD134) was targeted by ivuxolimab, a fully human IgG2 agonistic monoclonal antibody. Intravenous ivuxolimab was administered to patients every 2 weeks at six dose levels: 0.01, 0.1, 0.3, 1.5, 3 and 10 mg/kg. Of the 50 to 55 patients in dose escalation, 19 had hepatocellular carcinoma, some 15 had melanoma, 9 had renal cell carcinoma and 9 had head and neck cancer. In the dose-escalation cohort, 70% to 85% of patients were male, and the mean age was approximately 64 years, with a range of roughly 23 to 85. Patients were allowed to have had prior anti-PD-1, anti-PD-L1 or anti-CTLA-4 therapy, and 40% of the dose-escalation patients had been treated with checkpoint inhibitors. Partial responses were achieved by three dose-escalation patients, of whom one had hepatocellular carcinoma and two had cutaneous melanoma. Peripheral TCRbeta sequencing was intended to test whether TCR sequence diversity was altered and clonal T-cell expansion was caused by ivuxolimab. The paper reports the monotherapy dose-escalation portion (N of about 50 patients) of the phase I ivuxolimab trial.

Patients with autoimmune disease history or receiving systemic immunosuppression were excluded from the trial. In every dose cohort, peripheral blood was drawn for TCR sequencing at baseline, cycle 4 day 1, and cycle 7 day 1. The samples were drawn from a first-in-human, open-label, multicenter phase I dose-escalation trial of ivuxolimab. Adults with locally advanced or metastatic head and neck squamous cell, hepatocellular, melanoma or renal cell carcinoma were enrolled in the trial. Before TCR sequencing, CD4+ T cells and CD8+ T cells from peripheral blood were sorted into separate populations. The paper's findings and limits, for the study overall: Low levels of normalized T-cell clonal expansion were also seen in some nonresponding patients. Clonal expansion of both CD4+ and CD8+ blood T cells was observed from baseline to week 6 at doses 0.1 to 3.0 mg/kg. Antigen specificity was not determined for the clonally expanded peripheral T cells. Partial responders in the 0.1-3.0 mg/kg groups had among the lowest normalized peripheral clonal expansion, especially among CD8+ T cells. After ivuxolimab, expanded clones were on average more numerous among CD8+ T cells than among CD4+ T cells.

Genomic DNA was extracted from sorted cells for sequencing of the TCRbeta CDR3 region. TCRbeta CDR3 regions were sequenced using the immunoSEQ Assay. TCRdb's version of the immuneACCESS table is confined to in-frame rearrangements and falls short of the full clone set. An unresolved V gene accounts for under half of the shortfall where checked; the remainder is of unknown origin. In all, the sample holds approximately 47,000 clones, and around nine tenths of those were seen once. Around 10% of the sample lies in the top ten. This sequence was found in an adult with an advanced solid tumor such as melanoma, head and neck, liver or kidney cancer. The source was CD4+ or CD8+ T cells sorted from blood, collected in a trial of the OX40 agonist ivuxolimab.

For the CDR3, the sequence is CASSPGGYGYTF. The nucleotides read TGTGCCAGCAGCCCCGGCGGCTATGGCTACACCTTC. In this chain, TRBV27 is recombined with TRBJ1-2; confidence is insufficient to name the D gene. V loses 6 bases of germline sequence and J loses 4 bases, and the interval between the two ends is 9 bases. CDR1 MNHEY and CDR2 SMNVEV were looked up in the germline V gene (reference sequence). From its cysteine to its phenylalanine, the CDR3 spans 12 amino acids. The read is trimmed to its CDR3 DNA, 36 bases read in frame from base 1.